This TCR beta chain appears in the sequencing data of a study of radiotherapy plus CTLA-4 blockade in lung cancer. At the level of the study: Across the patients, objective responses occurred in about 19%, and disease control in 30% to 35%. Study-level findings and limits: There was expansion of tumor-derived TCR clones in blood after radiotherapy plus ipilimumab. It was early blood T cell clone dynamics, with interferon-beta, that reportedly best predicted response.

Treatment of patients with chemo-refractory metastatic non-small-cell lung cancer consisted of focal radiation plus CTLA-4 blockade with ipilimumab. Regarding this clone: Antigen: not known.

Deletions cut 5 bases from V and 1 base from J, with 19 bases between. The CDR3 totals 17 residues. Germline V gene sequence: CDR1 SGHNT, CDR2 YYREEE (reference sequence). The table came from immunoSEQ multiplex PCR; TCRdb's copy has only in-frame clones and leaves some out. The sample lists 55,000 to 65,000 clones; around 76% were seen once. The sequenced sample was peripheral blood, obtained from a patient treated with radiotherapy plus ipilimumab. This receptor was obtained from a human donor with non-small cell lung cancer who had a complete response to radiotherapy plus ipilimumab. The chain joins TRBV5-4 to TRBJ2-1; possibly TRBD1 for D (7 bases). CDR3 coding DNA: TGTGCCAGCAGGGAGGGACAGAGGCCTCTATCCTACAATGAGCAGTTCTTC. It codes for CASREGQRPLSYNEQFF.